This TCR beta chain was identified during a study of cytomegalovirus exposure and HLA in healthy donors. At the level of the study: Findings of an earlier analysis included under 140 million unique TCR beta sequences from 170 million or so T cells. Study results and limitations: Through in vitro validation, a few CMV-associated chains were shown to be specific for CMV antigens. Published work reported that the classifier diagnosed cytomegalovirus status with high specificity and sensitivity.

In the PCR, 60 Vbeta and 13 Jbeta primers were used. Using immunoSEQ multiplex PCR, the repertoire was profiled, and TCRdb retains in-frame clones only, with some absent. The sample consists of 150,000 or so clones, about 77% of them appearing once. CDR1 is SNHLY, CDR2 FYNNEI, per germline. V shed 7 bases and J shed 0 bases, with 13 bases lying between them. The CDR3 loop spans 15 amino acids. In this sample, this clone turned up a few times. What it binds is unknown. The receptor was isolated from a man between 18 and 35 years old in good health and CMV-seropositive. The J gene is TRBJ1-3, the V gene TRBV2; D is possibly TRBD1 (6 bases). Sequencing input: PBMCs. The DNA for the CDR3 is TGTGCCAGCAAGTTTGAGGGGGTCTCTGGAAACACCATATATTTT. Its protein product is CASKFEGVSGNTIYF.